Shown below are 18 T cell receptor delta chains from a single sample sequenced in a study of gamma-delta chains in newborns, infants, children. TCRdb repeated clone calling on the reads with CATT. The top ten hold approximately 16% of the sample, which has 1,500 to 2,000 delta-chain clones, about 40% seen once. Sequences were obtained from blood. These receptors all stem from a child who had a fever.

As to this clone: A much larger clone lies one base from this, so it may be a read error. Different DNA sequences within this sample yield the same CDR3. V and J are TRDV2 and TRDJ1, with 12 bases lining up with TRDD3. The germline gives CDR1 GEAIGNYY, CDR2 EKD. This CDR3 contains 15 residues. Trimming at V came to 7 bases and at J to 2 bases, leaving 7 bases not matched to a gene. CDR3 in amino acids: CACDGLGDTTDKLIF. DNA for the CDR3: TGTGCCTGCGACGGGCTGGGGGATACGACCGATAAACTCATCTTT.

Points on this clone: Just one base apart from a much larger clone, this may be a read error. Different DNA sequences within this sample yield the same CDR3. The CDR3 loop reads CACDTTGSDWDTRQMFF. In DNA, the CDR3 is TGTGCCTGTGACACAACGGGCTCGGACTGGGACACCCGACAGATGTTCTTC. The chain uses TRDV2 and TRDJ3, with D maybe TRDD3 (6 bases). CDR1 GEAIGNYY and CDR2 EKD come from the germline V gene. The CDR3 extends over 17 amino acids.

This clone turned up a few times. The chain couples TRDV2 to TRDJ1; 13 bases are shared with TRDD3. Per the germline V gene, CDR1 is GEAIGNYY and CDR2 is EKD. V lost 4 bases, J lost 2 bases, and 9 bases stayed unmatched. The CDR3 extends over 17 amino acids. The CDR3 coding sequence is TGTGCCTGTGATTATGTACTGGGGGATACGAATACCGATAAACTCATCTTT. Translation gives CACDYVLGDTNTDKLIF.

This clone was detected only a few times. The chain has TRDV1 and TRDJ1; 9 nucleotides agree with TRDD3. The CDR3 has 18 residues. Trimming at V came to 2 bases and at J to 0 bases, leaving 10 bases not matched to a gene. Germline V gene data show CDR1 as TSWWSYY and CDR2 as QGS. The CDR3 nucleotides read TGTGCTCTTGGGGAAAGGAGGTACTGGGGGAGGTACACCGATAAACTCATCTTT. Encoded protein: CALGERRYWGRYTDKLIF.

This clone came up once. The junction departs from the called germline gene at one end, perhaps through a read error. The chain is built from TRDV2 and TRDJ3; 12 positions match TRDD3. CDR1 is GEAIGNYY, CDR2 EKD, per germline. This CDR3 has 20 amino acids. CDR3 in amino acids: CACDPLLGDTGSRDTRQMFF. The CDR3 coding sequence is TGTGCCTGTGATCCCTTACTGGGGGATACAGGCTCCCGGGACACCCGACAGATGTTTTTC.

The sample holds a few counts of this clone. CDR3 in amino acids: CACDSLGTGGYTDKLIF. CDR3 coding DNA: TGTGCCTGTGACAGCCTTGGTACTGGGGGATACACCGATAAACTCATCTTT. V is TRDV2 and J is TRDJ1, with TRDD3 identical over 10 bases. This CDR3 is 17 amino acids long. V was clipped by 2 bases and J by 0 bases; unmatched bases: 8. Germline V gene lookup returns CDR1 GEAIGNYY and CDR2 EKD.

J is TRDJ2 and V is TRDV2, with 10 bases that match TRDD3. V lost 3 bases to trimming and J lost 5 bases; unmatched junction nucleotides: 8. The length of the CDR3 is 16 residues. The germline CDR1 and CDR2 sequences are GEAIGNYY and EKD. The CDR3 loop is CACDGVGDTSTAQLFF. CDR3 sequence (DNA): TGTGCCTGTGACGGGGTGGGGGATACCAGCACAGCACAACTCTTCTTT.

This clone appeared a few times. This chain joins TRDV2 and TRDJ1; D perhaps matches TRDD2 (5 bases). This CDR3 spans 13 amino acids. The V gene's germline CDR1 is GEAIGNYY and CDR2 EKD. V lost 3 bases, J lost 3 bases, and 10 bases lay in between. DNA for the CDR3: TGTGCCTGTGACGCCTTCGGGTCCGATAAACTCATCTTT. Amino acids: CACDAFGSDKLIF.

This clone was recorded a few times. This sequence joins TRDV2 and TRDJ1, with 12 nucleotides matching TRDD3. The trim removed 3 bases at V and 4 bases at J, leaving 11 bases unmatched. The germline V gene encodes CDR1 GEAIGNYY and CDR2 EKD. The CDR3 covers 17 residues. The CDR3 reads CACDPVLGDTRGDKLIF. In nucleotides, the CDR3 is TGTGCCTGTGACCCGGTACTGGGGGATACACGGGGCGATAAACTCATCTTT.

The rearrangement links TRDV2 to TRDJ2; maybe TRDD3 (5 bases). The length of the CDR3 is 18 residues. Germline CDR1 reads GEAIGNYY; CDR2 reads EKD. Trimming took 0 bases from V and 0 from J, leaving 16 bases between them. CDR3 in DNA: TGTGCCTGTGACACCGTGTCTAGGGGACCCTCTTTGACAGCACAACTCTTCTTT. Translating gives CACDTVSRGPSLTAQLFF.

The chain joins TRDV2 to TRDJ2; TRDD3 aligns across 10 bases. The J segment lost 0 bases and the V segment lost 3 bases, leaving 12 bases of the junction unmatched. Germline lookup yields CDR1 GEAIGNYY and CDR2 EKD. The CDR3 spans 19 residues. The CDR3 protein is CACDPTTYGGYALTAQLFF. In nucleotides, the CDR3 is TGTGCCTGTGACCCCACCACCTACGGGGGATACGCTTTGACAGCACAACTCTTCTTT.

To note about this clone: The junction differs from germline at one of its ends, possibly a read error. The sample contains more than one DNA sequence encoding this CDR3. The genes are TRDV1 and TRDJ1; D is possibly TRDD2 (6 bases). The CDR3 length is 16 residues. CDR1 is TSWWSYY and CDR2 is QGS in the germline V gene. The CDR3: CALGSPFPGDTDKLIF. The CDR3 coding sequence is TGCGCTCTTGGGTCGCCCTTCCCGGGGGACACCGATAAACTCATCTTT.

To note about this clone: It may be a read error: a sequence one base away is much more abundant. Other DNA sequences in the sample encode the same CDR3. V gene TRDV2 combines with J gene TRDJ1, with TRDD3 matching over 7 bases. CDR3 length: 16 amino acids. The germline V gene encodes CDR1 GEAIGNYY and CDR2 EKD. V trimming: 3 bases; J trimming: 1 base; junction bases outside the gene matches: 10. The CDR3 coding sequence is TGTGCCTGTGACTCCCTACTGGGGTTACTCACCGATAAACTCATCTTT. It encodes CACDSLLGLLTDKLIF.

This chain connects TRDV2 to TRDJ1, with TRDD3 as a possible D gene (6 bases). The CDR3 is made up of 20 amino acids. Per the germline V gene, CDR1 is GEAIGNYY and CDR2 is EKD. The germline V and J ends were trimmed by 0 bases and 2 bases, with 27 bases remaining between them. As DNA, the CDR3 is TGTGCCTGTGACACCGTAGGAGCCCCACTGGGAGCCGTTGGGACCGATAAACTCATCTTT. Translation: CACDTVGAPLGAVGTDKLIF.

This chain uses TRDV2 with TRDJ1, with 11 bases lining up with TRDD3. J lost 4 bases, V lost 3 bases, and 12 bases had no gene match. The germline V gene has CDR1 GEAIGNYY and CDR2 EKD. The CDR3 extends over 17 amino acids. CDR3 sequence: CACDPVLGDIRGDKLIF. The CDR3 coding sequence is TGTGCCTGTGACCCGGTACTGGGGGATATACGGGGCGATAAACTCATCTTT.

This clone was observed a handful of times. This sequence joins TRDV2 and TRDJ1; D might be TRDD3 (6 bases). Germline CDR1 reads GEAIGNYY; CDR2 reads EKD. V gave up 0 bases and J gave up 0 bases, with 16 bases separating them. This CDR3 is 17 amino acids long. The DNA for the CDR3 is TGTGCCTGTGACACCGTCGGGGGAGCCTCTTACACCGATAAACTCATCTTT. Translating it yields CACDTVGGASYTDKLIF.

The V and J genes are TRDV1 and TRDJ1, with 12 bases matching TRDD3. The V segment lost 0 bases and the J segment 5 bases; nucleotides outside the gene matches: 34. The CDR3 totals 26 residues. Per germline, CDR1 TSWWSYY and CDR2 QGS. This CDR3 is CALGELFVYVLPYITGGYPTGDKLIF. The CDR3, as DNA: TGTGCTCTTGGGGAACTATTCGTGTACGTCCTACCTTATATTACTGGGGGATACCCTACAGGGGATAAACTCATCTTT.

The table lists this clone with a count of one. A far larger clone is one base from this, pointing to a likely read error. This CDR3 is also generated by other DNA sequences in the sample. The chain links TRDV2 to TRDJ1; TRDD3 aligns across 8 bases. V dropped 3 bases and J dropped 3; count of bases not matched to a gene: 14. The CDR3 loop spans 17 amino acids. Germline assignment: CDR1 GEAIGNYY and CDR2 EKD. CDR3 nucleotides: TGTGCCTGTGACGCCATTACCGGGGGATATAGGTCCGATAAACTCATCTTT. Its translation: CACDAITGGYRSDKLIF.